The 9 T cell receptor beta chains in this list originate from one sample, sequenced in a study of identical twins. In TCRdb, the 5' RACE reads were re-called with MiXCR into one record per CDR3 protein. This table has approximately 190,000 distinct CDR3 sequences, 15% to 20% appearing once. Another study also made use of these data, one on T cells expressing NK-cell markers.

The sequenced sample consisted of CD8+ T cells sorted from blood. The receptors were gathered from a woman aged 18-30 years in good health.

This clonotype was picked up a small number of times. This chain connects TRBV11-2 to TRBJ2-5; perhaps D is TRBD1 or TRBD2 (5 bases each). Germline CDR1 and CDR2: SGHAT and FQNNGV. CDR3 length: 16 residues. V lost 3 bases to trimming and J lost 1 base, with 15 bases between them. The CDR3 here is CASSFSGSGRQETQYF. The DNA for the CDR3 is TGTGCCAGCAGCTTCTCCGGGTCGGGGCGCCAAGAGACCCAGTACTTC.

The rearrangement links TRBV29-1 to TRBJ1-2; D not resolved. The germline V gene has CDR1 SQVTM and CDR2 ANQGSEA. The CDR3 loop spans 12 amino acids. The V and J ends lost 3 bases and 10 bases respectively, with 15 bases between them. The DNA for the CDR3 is TGCAGCGTTGATCCCCGAATTTCTGACTACACCTTC. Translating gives CSVDPRISDYTF.

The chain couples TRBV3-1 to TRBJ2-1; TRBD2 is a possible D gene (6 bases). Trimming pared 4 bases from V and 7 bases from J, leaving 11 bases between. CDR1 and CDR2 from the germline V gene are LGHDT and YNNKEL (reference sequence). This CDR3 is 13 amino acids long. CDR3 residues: CASSLTRRNEQFF. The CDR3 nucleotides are TGTGCCAGCAGCCTGACTAGGAGGAATGAGCAGTTCTTC.

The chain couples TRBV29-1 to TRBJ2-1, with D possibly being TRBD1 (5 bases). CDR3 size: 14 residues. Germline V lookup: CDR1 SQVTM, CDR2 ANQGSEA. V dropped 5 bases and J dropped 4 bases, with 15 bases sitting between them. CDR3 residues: CSVWASGKYNEQFF. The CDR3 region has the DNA TGCAGCGTTTGGGCCTCAGGGAAATACAATGAGCAGTTCTTC.

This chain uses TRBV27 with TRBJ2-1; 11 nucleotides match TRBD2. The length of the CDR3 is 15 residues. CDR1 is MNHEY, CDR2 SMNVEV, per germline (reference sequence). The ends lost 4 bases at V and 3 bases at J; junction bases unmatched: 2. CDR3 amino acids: CASSCGTSGYNEQFF. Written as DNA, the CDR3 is TGTGCCAGCAGTTGTGGGACTAGCGGCTACAATGAGCAGTTCTTC.

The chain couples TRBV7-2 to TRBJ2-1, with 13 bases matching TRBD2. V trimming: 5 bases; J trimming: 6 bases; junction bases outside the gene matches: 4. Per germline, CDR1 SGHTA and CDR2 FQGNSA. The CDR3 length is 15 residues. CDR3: CASSGLAGVPNEQFF. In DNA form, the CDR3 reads TGTGCCAGCAGCGGACTAGCGGGAGTTCCCAATGAGCAGTTCTTC.

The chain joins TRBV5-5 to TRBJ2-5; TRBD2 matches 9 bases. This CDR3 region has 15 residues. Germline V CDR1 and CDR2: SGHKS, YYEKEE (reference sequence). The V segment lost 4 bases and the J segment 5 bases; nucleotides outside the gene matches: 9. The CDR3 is CASSHGLASGETQYF. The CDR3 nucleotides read TGTGCCAGCAGCCATGGACTAGCGAGCGGGGAGACCCAGTACTTC.

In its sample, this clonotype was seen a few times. CDR3 nucleotides: TGTGCCAGCAGTTTTACCCTTAGTGAAGCTTTCTTT. It yields the protein CASSFTLSEAFF. J is TRBJ1-1 and V is TRBV6-6; D ambiguous. The CDR3 contains 12 residues. Germline V gene lookup returns CDR1 MNHNY and CDR2 SVGAGI (reference sequence). V gave up 4 bases and J gave up 7 bases, with 10 bases separating them.

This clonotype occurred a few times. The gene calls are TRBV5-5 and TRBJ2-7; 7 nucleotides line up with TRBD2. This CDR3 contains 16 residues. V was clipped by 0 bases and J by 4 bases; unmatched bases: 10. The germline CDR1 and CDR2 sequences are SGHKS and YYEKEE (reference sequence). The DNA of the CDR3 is TGTGCCAGCAGCTTGGGTGGCGCGGGAGTTTGGTACGAGCAGTACTTC. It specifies CASSLGGAGVWYEQYF.